Shown below are 6 T cell receptor beta chains from a single sample sequenced in a study of vaccination and CD4 T cells after COVID-19. No cognate antigen is known for these TCRs. Specified treatment: roughly nine-day PBMC culture with coronavirus spike peptide pools or control peptides (ViraFEST assay). An Oncomine TCR Beta short-read assay was used to sequence the DNA from cultured CD4+ T cells. One entry per CDR3 protein results from TCRdb running MiXCR on the PCR reads. The profile covers 18,000 or so distinct CDR3 sequences, with about 56% appearing a single time and under 8.5% taken by the ten largest. This material consisted of CD4+ T cells from blood, cultured in vitro, taken before SARS-CoV-2 vaccination. These receptor sequences come from a human donor who had recovered from COVID-19.

This clonotype was picked up a small number of times. The J gene is TRBJ2-1, the V gene TRBV20-1, with 12 nucleotides matching TRBD2. Unmatched junction bases numbered 8, after V lost 6 bases and J lost 8 bases. This CDR3 region has 14 residues. Germline-derived CDR1 and CDR2 are DFQATT and SNEGSKA (reference sequence). The DNA for the CDR3 is TGCAGTGCGCGGACTAGCGGGACCGTGTATGAGCAGTTCTTC. It yields the protein CSARTSGTVYEQFF.

This clonotype rates as medium-sized. The chain couples TRBV19 to TRBJ2-3, with 10 bases aligning to TRBD2. The trim removed 4 bases at V and 7 bases at J, leaving 14 bases unmatched. The CDR3 spans 17 residues. Germline V gene data show CDR1 as LNHDA and CDR2 as SQIVND (reference sequence). The DNA of the CDR3 is TGTGCCAGTAGTAGAACCCCTAGCGGGAGCGGGTTATATACGCAGTATTTT. It translates to CASSRTPSGSGLYTQYF.

The V and J genes are TRBV4-3 and TRBJ1-2; TRBD1 matches 10 bases. This CDR3 spans 16 amino acids. Unmatched junction bases numbered 4, after V lost 0 bases and J lost 3 bases. Germline CDR1 and CDR2: LGHNA and YSLEER. CDR3 sequence: CASSQDGTGAYYGYTF. In nucleotides, the CDR3 is TGCGCCAGCAGCCAAGATGGGACAGGGGCGTACTATGGCTACACCTTC.

The sample holds a few counts of this clonotype. V usage is TRBV5-6 and J usage is TRBJ1-1; D is perhaps TRBD1 (6 bases). CDR3 length: 15 amino acids. The germline V and J ends were trimmed by 4 bases and 1 base, with 14 bases remaining between them. CDR1 is SGHDT and CDR2 is YYEEEE in the germline V gene. CDR3 loop: CASSRQDYGNTEAFF. CDR3 coding DNA: TGTGCCAGCAGCCGACAGGACTACGGGAACACTGAAGCTTTCTTT. The full variable domain, with the rest looked up from reference TRBV5-6 and TRBJ1-1, is DAGVTQSPTHLIKTRGQQVTLRCSPKSGHDTVSWYQQALGQGPQFIFQYYEEEERQRGNFPDRFSGHQFPNYSSELNVNALLLGDSALYLCASSRQDYGNTEAFFGQGTRLTVV.

The gene calls are TRBV20-1 and TRBJ1-5; a possible D gene is TRBD1 (5 bases). CDR1 and CDR2 from the germline V gene are DFQATT and SNEGSKA (reference sequence). The CDR3 spans 11 residues. Trimming shortened V by 3 bases and J by 7 bases, and 7 bases separated the two germline ends. The CDR3 loop is CSARKGQPQHF. For the CDR3, the DNA is TGCAGTGCTAGGAAGGGGCAGCCCCAGCATTTT.

This chain uses TRBV7-2 with TRBJ2-4; 8 nucleotides match TRBD1. Germline CDR1 is SGHTA and CDR2 is FQGNSA. The CDR3 contains 16 residues. V lost 2 bases, J lost 1 base, and 4 bases stayed unmatched. CDR3 region: CASSLPPGGAKNIQYF. The DNA of the CDR3 is TGTGCCAGCAGCTTACCCCCAGGGGGCGCCAAAAACATTCAGTACTTC.